A selection of T cell receptor beta chains follows, all from one sample in a study of shared clonotypes between healthy human individuals. The protocol was immunoSEQ multiplex PCR, while the TCRdb copy is restricted to in-frame clones and leaves out a portion. The sample contains more than 2 million clones, about 93% of which appear only once. The sample comprised naive CD8+ T cells from PBMCs. Receptor source: a man aged 18 to 30 in good health. Some clones in this sample may be carry-over from other donors' samples. CDR3s leave out the opening cysteine and the closing phenylalanine or tryptophan.

j_call,v_call,cdr3_aa
TRBJ2-7,TRBV7-9,ASSSEKGEQY
TRBJ2-7,TRBV14,ASSERGVSYEQY
TRBJ2-3,TRBV27,ASMRREGNGRARTDTQY
TRBJ2-1,TRBV11-2,ASSLTPPGGYNEQF
TRBJ2-5,TRBV25-1,ASSARISGRRETQY
TRBJ2-3,TRBV5-4,ASSGTQGPLPGDTQY
TRBJ1-2,TRBV6-1,ASRRDRESLYGYT
TRBJ1-5,TRBV28,ASSFDQPQH
TRBJ2-7,TRBV4-1,ASSQEEDPSYEQY
TRBJ2-3,TRBV29-1,SVLDDTQY
TRBJ2-1,TRBV30,AWSRGQGVNEQF
TRBJ2-1,TRBV7-9,ASSPPNSNTTYNEQF
TRBJ2-3,TRBV7-6,ASSLGKRRGADTQY
TRBJ2-7,TRBV27,ASSPTSSYSSYEQY
TRBJ2-1,TRBV25-1,ASSDSPDYNEQF
TRBJ2-3,TRBV28,ASLELASPDTQY